Included here is one T cell receptor beta chain sequence, with context. TCRdb's table, derived via immunoSEQ multiplex PCR, lists solely in-frame clones and lacks some. The repertoire holds about 75,000 clones, with 97% as singletons. These data belong to a study of technical replicates of blood from several donors. Germline V lookup: CDR1 KGHSH, CDR2 LQKENI. With 4 bases removed from V and 5 bases from J, the gap between germline ends came to 8 bases. The CDR3 has 12 residues. The material sequenced was T cells isolated from PBMCs. This clonotype was sampled from a human donor in good health. This chain uses TRBV18 with TRBJ2-5; the D gene is possibly TRBD1 (5 bases). The CDR3 nucleotides are TGTGCCAGCTCACAGGGGCGGGAGACCCAGTACTTC. Protein product: CASSQGRETQYF.